Following are 19 T cell receptor beta chains from one sample sequenced in a study of blood T cell repertoires in COVID-19. The protocol was immunoSEQ multiplex PCR, while the TCRdb copy is restricted to in-frame clones and leaves out a portion. The sample records roughly 46,000 clones, roughly 87% being singletons. Material for sequencing was peripheral blood. The origin of the receptors is a man aged 55 to 70 with active COVID-19.

This chain joins TRBV6-6 and TRBJ1-1, with 7 bases identical to TRBD1. V dropped 2 bases and J dropped 4; count of bases not matched to a gene: 7. Germline-derived CDR1 and CDR2 are MNHNY and SVGAGI (reference sequence). There are 15 residues in the CDR3. CDR3 DNA sequence: TGTGCCAGCAGTTACCGGGACAGCGCGACCACTGAAGCTTTCTTT. Translating it yields CASSYRDSATTEAFF.

This clone was recorded a few times. The rearrangement uses TRBV2 and TRBJ1-1, with TRBD1 as a possible D gene (6 bases). The length of the CDR3 is 13 residues. Germline V gives CDR1 SNHLY, CDR2 FYNNEI. V was shortened by 7 bases and J by 4 bases, with 13 bases between the two germline ends. CDR3 in amino acids: CASTTGRGTEAFF. The CDR3 DNA follows: TGTGCCAGCACCACAGGGAGGGGCACTGAAGCTTTCTTT.

The rearrangement links TRBV2 to TRBJ2-5; 10 bases line up with TRBD1. Germline CDR1 reads SNHLY; CDR2 reads FYNNEI. V dropped 4 bases and J dropped 2; count of bases not matched to a gene: 4. The CDR3 has 15 residues. The CDR3 region has the DNA TGTGCCAGCAGTGGTCGGACAGGGGGACAAGAGACCCAGTACTTC. This sequence encodes CASSGRTGGQETQYF.

This clone was recorded only once. The chain employs TRBV7-2 and TRBJ2-7, with unresolved D. Germline CDR1 and CDR2: SGHTA and FQGNSA. V lost 3 bases to trimming and J lost 4 bases, with 10 bases between them. The CDR3 length is 13 residues. The CDR3: CASSFNLLYEQYF. The CDR3 region has the DNA TGTGCCAGCAGCTTCAACCTCCTATACGAGCAGTACTTC.

The chain carries TRBV3-1 (or the pseudogene TRBV3-2) and TRBJ2-3; perhaps TRBD2 as D (8 bases). Between the trimmed V and J ends, which lost 0 bases and 3 bases, there was a span of 28 bases. The CDR3 runs to 21 residues. The germline CDR1 and CDR2 sequences are LGHDT and YNNKEL (reference sequence). The CDR3 DNA is TGTGCCAGCAGCCAAGAGCCCCGGACAGGACTAGCCCCATCTCGGACAGATACGCAGTATTTT. Encoded protein: CASSQEPRTGLAPSRTDTQYF.

J is TRBJ2-5 and V is TRBV2; tentatively, D is TRBD1 (5 bases). Germline V gives CDR1 SNHLY, CDR2 FYNNEI. With 11 bases removed from V and 7 bases from J, the gap between germline ends came to 23 bases. The CDR3 totals 14 residues. CDR3 amino acids: CASKGAFREGTQYF. The CDR3 DNA sequence: TGTGCCTCCAAAGGGGCGTTTAGGGAAGGGACCCAGTACTTC.

V usage is TRBV7-3 and J usage is TRBJ2-1, with D unresolved. Germline CDR1 SGHTA, CDR2 FQGTGA. This CDR3 spans 13 amino acids. V lost 2 bases and J 6 bases, leaving 8 bases between the germline ends. CDR3 sequence reads: CASSLALSNEQFF. CDR3 nucleotide sequence: TGTGCCAGCAGCTTAGCACTTTCCAATGAGCAGTTCTTC.

The chain joins TRBV5-5 to TRBJ2-3, with TRBD2 matching over 11 bases. Germline assignment: CDR1 SGHKS and CDR2 YYEKEE (reference sequence). This CDR3 is built from 16 residues. The trim removed 3 bases at V and 6 bases at J, leaving 9 bases unmatched. The CDR3 nucleotides are TGTGCCAGCAGCTCCTACCTGACTAGCGGGGTGGATACGCAGTATTTT. It specifies CASSSYLTSGVDTQYF.

The chain carries TRBV6-5 and TRBJ1-1; a possible D gene is TRBD1 (6 bases). Per germline, CDR1 MNHEY and CDR2 SVGAGI. Trimming removed 2 bases from V and 1 base from J, with 11 bases in between. The CDR3 is 15 residues long. The CDR3 region is CASSYTLTGNTEAFF. As DNA, the CDR3 is TGTGCCAGCAGTTACACCTTGACAGGGAACACTGAAGCTTTCTTT.

The chain employs TRBV9 and TRBJ2-3; perhaps TRBD1 as D (6 bases). This CDR3 is 15 amino acids long. The germline gives CDR1 SGDLS, CDR2 YYNGEE. Between the trimmed V and J ends, which lost 0 bases and 5 bases, there was a span of 13 bases. CDR3 region: CASSVVGAGVDTQYF. The CDR3 DNA follows: TGTGCCAGCAGCGTAGTGGGGGCCGGGGTAGATACGCAGTATTTT.

The genes are TRBV10-2 and TRBJ1-5; 9 bases line up with TRBD1. CDR3 length: 13 amino acids. Looked up from germline, CDR1 is WSHSY and CDR2 is SAAADI. The V segment lost 4 bases and the J segment 7 bases; nucleotides outside the gene matches: 2. This CDR3 reads CASSGQGGQPQHF. The CDR3, as DNA: TGCGCCAGCAGTGGACAGGGGGGCCAGCCCCAGCATTTT.

This chain connects TRBV27 to TRBJ2-7; a weak D match, TRBD2 (5 bases). Trimming took off 8 bases at V and 2 bases at J, with 13 bases between the two ends. CDR1 is MNHEY and CDR2 is SMNVEV in the germline V gene (reference sequence). This CDR3 region has 13 residues. CDR3 nucleotide sequence: TGTGCCAGCCGAGGACTGCCCACCTACGAGCAGTACTTC. Protein sequence: CASRGLPTYEQYF.

The chain joins TRBV11-2 to TRBJ2-7; D might be TRBD1 (5 bases). The germline V gene encodes CDR1 SGHAT and CDR2 FQNNGV. This CDR3 has 16 amino acids. The germline V and J ends were trimmed by 2 bases and 5 bases, with 19 bases remaining between them. The CDR3 DNA reads TGTGCCAGCAGCTTATCCATTCTATCCCAGGGAAACGAGCAGTACTTC. It is translated as CASSLSILSQGNEQYF.

DNA of the CDR3: TGTGCCAGCAGAGATTGGGGGACTAGCGTTTCTGAGCAGTTCTTC. This sequence encodes CASRDWGTSVSEQFF. This sequence joins TRBV7-9 and TRBJ2-1; 10 bases are a match to TRBD2. The CDR3 length is 15 residues. The trim removed 6 bases at V and 9 bases at J, leaving 11 bases unmatched. CDR1 is SEHNR, CDR2 FQNEAQ, per germline (reference sequence).

The chain links TRBV5-1 to TRBJ2-3, with 13 bases lining up with TRBD2. The V gene end was trimmed by 5 bases and the J gene end by 1 base; junction bases not matched to a gene: 4. The CDR3 extends over 16 amino acids. Germline assignment: CDR1 SGHRS and CDR2 YFSETQ. The CDR3 coding sequence is TGCGCCAGCAGTTATGGACTAGCGGGGGGCACAGATACGCAGTATTTT. This gives the protein CASSYGLAGGTDTQYF.

This chain links TRBV5-1 with TRBJ2-1; D gene ambiguous. V was cut by 5 bases and J by 0 bases, with 9 bases left in between. The CDR3 sequence is 14 residues long. Germline lookup yields CDR1 SGHRS and CDR2 YFSETQ. The CDR3 sequence: CASRTSRSYNEQFF. The CDR3 nucleotides read TGCGCCAGCAGGACTTCCCGCTCCTACAATGAGCAGTTCTTC. Complete variable domain (other parts from reference TRBV5-1 and TRBJ2-1): KAGVTQTPRYLIKTRGQQVTLSCSPISGHRSVSWYQQTPGQGLQFLFEYFSETQRNKGNFPGRFSGRQFSNSRSEMNVSTLELGDSALYLCASRTSRSYNEQFFGPGTRLTVL.

The chain carries TRBV28 and TRBJ2-2; 12 bases are shared with TRBD2. With V trimmed by 0 bases and J by 3 bases, 5 bases remained unmatched. The CDR3 runs to 18 residues. The germline V gene has CDR1 MDHEN and CDR2 SYDVKM. The CDR3 bases are TGTGCCAGCAGTTTATGGGCTAGCGGGGGGGCAGACACCGGGGAGCTGTTTTTT. Amino acids: CASSLWASGGADTGELFF. Based on the CDR3 plus reference TRBV28 and TRBJ2-2, the full variable domain is DVKVTQSSRYLVKRTGEKVFLECVQDMDHENMFWYRQDPGLGLRLIYFSYDVKMKEKGDIPEGYSVSREKKERFSLILESASTNQTSMYLCASSLWASGGADTGELFFGEGSRLTVL.

The chain couples TRBV11-3 to TRBJ2-1; TRBD1 agrees at 7 bases. Germline CDR1 SGHNT, CDR2 YENEEA. The CDR3 contains 14 residues. Trimming cost V 4 bases and J 5 bases; bases outside gene matches: 5. The DNA of the CDR3 is TGTGCCAGCAGCTCATACAGGGGAGACAATGAGCAGTTCTTC. Its protein is CASSSYRGDNEQFF.

As regards this clone: One junction end does not reproduce the germline sequence, and a read error may be involved. This chain connects TRBV7-6 to TRBJ2-5; TRBD2 matches at 9 bases. The CDR3 length is 16 residues. Germline V lookup: CDR1 SGHVS, CDR2 FNYEAQ. CDR3 nucleotide sequence: TGTGCCAGCAGCACTTCTAGCGGGACTCTCCAAGGGACCCAGTACTTC. Its protein is CASSTSSGTLQGTQYF.